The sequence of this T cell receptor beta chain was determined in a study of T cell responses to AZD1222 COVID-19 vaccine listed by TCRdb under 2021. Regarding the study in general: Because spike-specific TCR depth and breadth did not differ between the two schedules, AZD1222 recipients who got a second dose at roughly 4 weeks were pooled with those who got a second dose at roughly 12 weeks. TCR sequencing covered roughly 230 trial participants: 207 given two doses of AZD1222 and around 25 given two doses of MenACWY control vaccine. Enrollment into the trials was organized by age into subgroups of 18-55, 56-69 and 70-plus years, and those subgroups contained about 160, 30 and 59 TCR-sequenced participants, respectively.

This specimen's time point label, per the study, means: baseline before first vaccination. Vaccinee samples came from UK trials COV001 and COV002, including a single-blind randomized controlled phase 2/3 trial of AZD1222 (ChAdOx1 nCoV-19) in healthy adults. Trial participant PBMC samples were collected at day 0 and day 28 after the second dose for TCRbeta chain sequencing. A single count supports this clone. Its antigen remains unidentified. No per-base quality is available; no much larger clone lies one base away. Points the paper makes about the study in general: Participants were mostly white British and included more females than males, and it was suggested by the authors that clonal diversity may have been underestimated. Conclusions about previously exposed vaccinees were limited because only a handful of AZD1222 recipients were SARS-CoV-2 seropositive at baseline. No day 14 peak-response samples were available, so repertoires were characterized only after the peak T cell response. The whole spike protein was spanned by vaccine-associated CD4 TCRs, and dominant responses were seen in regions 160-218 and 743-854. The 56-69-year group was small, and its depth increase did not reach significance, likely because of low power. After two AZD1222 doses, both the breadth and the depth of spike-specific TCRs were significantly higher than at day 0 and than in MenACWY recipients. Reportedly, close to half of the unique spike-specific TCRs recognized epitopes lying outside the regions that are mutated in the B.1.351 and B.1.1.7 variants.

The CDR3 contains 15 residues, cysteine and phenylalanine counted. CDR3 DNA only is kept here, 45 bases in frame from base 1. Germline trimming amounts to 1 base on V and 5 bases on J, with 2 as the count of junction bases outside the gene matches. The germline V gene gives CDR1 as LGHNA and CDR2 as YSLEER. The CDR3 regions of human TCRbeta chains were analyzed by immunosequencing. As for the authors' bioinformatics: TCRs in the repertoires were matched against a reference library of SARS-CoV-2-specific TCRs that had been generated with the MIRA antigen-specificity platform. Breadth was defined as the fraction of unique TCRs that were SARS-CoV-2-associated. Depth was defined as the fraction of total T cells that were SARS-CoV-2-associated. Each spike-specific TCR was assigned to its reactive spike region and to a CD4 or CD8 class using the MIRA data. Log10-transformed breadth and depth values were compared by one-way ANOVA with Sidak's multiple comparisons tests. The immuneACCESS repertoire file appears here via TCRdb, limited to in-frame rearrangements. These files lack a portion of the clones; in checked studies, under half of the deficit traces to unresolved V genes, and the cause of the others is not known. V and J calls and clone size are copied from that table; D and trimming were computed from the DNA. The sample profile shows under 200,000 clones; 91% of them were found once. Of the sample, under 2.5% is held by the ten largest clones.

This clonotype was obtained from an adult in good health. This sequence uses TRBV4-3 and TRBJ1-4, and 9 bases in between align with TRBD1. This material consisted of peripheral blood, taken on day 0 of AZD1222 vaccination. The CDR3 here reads CASSQGQGGNEKLFF. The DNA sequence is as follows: TGCGCCAGCAGCCAAGGACAGGGGGGAAATGAAAAACTGTTTTTT.